The table lists the clone carrying this T cell receptor beta chain with many counts. Stability of Graves' hyperthyroidism was defined as absent ophthalmopathy progression within 18 months. The CDR3 has 14 residues. V lost 7 bases to trimming and J lost 4 bases; unmatched junction nucleotides: 10. The germline gives CDR1 SGHRS, CDR2 YFSETQ. This record belongs to a study of T cells in Graves' hyperthyroidism and ophthalmopathy. Amplified TCR beta CDR3 regions came from RNA transcripts. Primed by the HTBI set, a first-round RT-PCR was run on the TCR CDR3. MiXCR, run by TCRdb on the multiplex PCR reads, gives a single entry per CDR3 protein. This sample has about 400,000 distinct CDR3 sequences, with just under 15% found just once.

This chain links TRBV5-1 with TRBJ1-1, with TRBD1 matching 7 bases. Sequencing input: blood. The clonotype originates from a woman aged 30 to 39 with Graves' hyperthyroidism. CDR3 in DNA: TGCGCCAGCTCTCCCCAGGGGGTAGGCACTGAAGCTTTCTTT. Translating gives CASSPQGVGTEAFF.